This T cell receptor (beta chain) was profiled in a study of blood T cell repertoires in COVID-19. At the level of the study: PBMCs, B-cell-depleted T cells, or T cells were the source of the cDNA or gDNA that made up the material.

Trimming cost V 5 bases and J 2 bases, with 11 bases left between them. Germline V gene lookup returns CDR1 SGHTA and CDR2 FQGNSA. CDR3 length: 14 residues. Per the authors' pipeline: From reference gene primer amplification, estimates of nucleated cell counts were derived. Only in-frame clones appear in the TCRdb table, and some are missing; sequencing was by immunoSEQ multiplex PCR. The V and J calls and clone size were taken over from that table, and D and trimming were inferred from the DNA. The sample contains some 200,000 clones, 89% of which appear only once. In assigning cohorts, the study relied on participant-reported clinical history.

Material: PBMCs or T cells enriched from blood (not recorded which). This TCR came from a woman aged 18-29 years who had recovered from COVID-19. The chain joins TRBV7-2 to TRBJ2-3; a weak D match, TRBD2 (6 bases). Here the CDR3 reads CASSPTGDTDTQYF. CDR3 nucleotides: TGTGCCAGCAGCCCTACGGGAGACACAGATACGCAGTATTTT.